Each of the 18 T cell receptor beta chains below was sequenced from the same sample in a study of T cells of healthy individuals. TCRdb ran MiXCR on the 5' RACE reads and lists one entry per CDR3 protein. The sample records about 53,000 distinct CDR3 sequences, about 14% being singletons. The receptors were sampled from a human donor in good health.

Comment on this clonotype: A much larger clone lies one base from this, so it may be a read error. The rearrangement joins TRBV4-3 to TRBJ2-7, with 9 bases matching TRBD2. CDR3 length: 16 residues. Germline V CDR1 and CDR2: LGHNA, YSLEER. J gave up 8 bases and V 3 bases, and 14 bases lay outside the gene matches. The CDR3 loop reads CASSQDFRGGGAKQYF. The CDR3 DNA is TGCGCCAGCAGCCAGGACTTCCGTGGCGGGGGGGCCAAGCAGTACTTC.

As regards this clonotype: This may stem from a read error, because a much larger clone lies one nucleotide away. V usage is TRBV6-2 or TRBV6-3 and J usage is TRBJ2-3; TRBD2 aligns across 9 bases. Germline CDR1 is MNHEY and CDR2 is SVGEGT. This CDR3 has 14 amino acids. Trimming removed 11 bases from V and 4 bases from J; junction bases left unmatched: 10. CDR3 residues: CAGKRAGGADTQYF. The CDR3 nucleotides read TGTGCCGGCAAAAGAGCGGGAGGAGCAGATACGCAGTATTTT.

The chain is built from TRBV2 and TRBJ2-5; TRBD2 matches at 8 bases. Germline values: CDR1 SNHLY, CDR2 FYNNEI. This CDR3 region has 15 residues. Trimming cost V 6 bases and J 2 bases; bases outside gene matches: 8. CDR3 coding DNA: TGTGCCAGCAGCGCGGGGCTAGCGGGTCAAGAGACCCAGTACTTC. This sequence encodes CASSAGLAGQETQYF.

As concerns this clonotype: A much larger clone lies a single base off, so this may be a read error. This rearrangement joins TRBV7-9 to TRBJ1-1; D ambiguous. CDR1 is SEHNR and CDR2 is FQNEAQ in the germline V gene (reference sequence). The CDR3 totals 15 residues. CDR3: CASGLLDGMNTEAFF. The CDR3 DNA is TGTGCCAGCGGCTTACTGGACGGCATGAACACTGAAGCTTTCTTT.

This clonotype was seen only a few times. The V call is TRBV5-1, the J call TRBJ1-5; 7 nucleotides match TRBD1. Germline lookup yields CDR1 SGHRS and CDR2 YFSETQ. The V segment lost 0 bases and the J segment 6 bases; nucleotides outside the gene matches: 9. The CDR3 sequence is 16 residues long. DNA for the CDR3: TGCGCCAGCAGCTTGGAGGGGGCAGGGGCCGGTCAGCCCCAGCATTTT. Its translation: CASSLEGAGAGQPQHF.

This clonotype came up many times. The chain employs TRBV19 and TRBJ1-5, with unresolved D. V was clipped by 1 base and J by 6 bases, with 7 bases between them. The CDR3 extends over 13 amino acids. CDR1 is LNHDA, CDR2 SQIVND, per germline (reference sequence). The CDR3 spells CASSIGQSQPQHF. CDR3 DNA sequence: TGTGCCAGTAGTATAGGGCAGAGTCAGCCCCAGCATTTT. Drawing the rest from reference TRBV19 and TRBJ1-5, the complete variable domain is DGGITQSPKYLFRKEGQNVTLSCEQNLNHDAMYWYRQDPGQGLRLIYYSQIVNDFQKGDIAEGYSVSREKKESFPLTVTSAQKNPTAFYLCASSIGQSQPQHFGDGTRLSIL.

This clonotype has more than one count but fewer than ten. This sequence joins TRBV20-1 and TRBJ2-4; D is perhaps TRBD2 (6 bases). This CDR3 has 16 residues. Germline CDR1 DFQATT, CDR2 SNEGSKA (reference sequence). The V and J ends lost 0 bases and 0 bases respectively, with 12 bases between them. CDR3 DNA: TGCAGTGCTAGAGAGGGGGGTCATCTAGCCAAAAACATTCAGTACTTC. Protein product: CSAREGGHLAKNIQYF.

V usage is TRBV7-9 and J usage is TRBJ2-5; D tentatively reads TRBD1 or TRBD2 (6 bases each). The CDR3 totals 18 residues. CDR1 is SEHNR, CDR2 FQNEAQ, per germline (reference sequence). V was cut by 0 bases and J by 1 base, with 18 bases left in between. CDR3 nucleotides: TGTGCCAGCAGCTTAGCGCGGGACAAGCCCAACTTCCAAGAGACCCAGTACTTC. Translating gives CASSLARDKPNFQETQYF.

This clonotype showed up many times. The chain employs TRBV7-2 and TRBJ2-5; D might be TRBD1 (8 bases). Germline CDR1 SGHTA, CDR2 FQGNSA. V lost 5 bases to trimming and J lost 6 bases, with 16 bases between them. This CDR3 contains 14 residues. CDR3 in DNA: TGTGCCAGCAGCGCGACAGGGGAGGGGAAGACCCAGTACTTC. Encoded protein: CASSATGEGKTQYF.

This clonotype was seen ten or more times. The chain couples TRBV24-1 to TRBJ2-7, with a weak D call TRBD2 (6 bases). The CDR3 runs to 18 residues. Germline CDR1 reads KGHDR; CDR2 reads SFDVKD. V lost 0 bases, J lost 6 bases, and 23 bases lay in between. CDR3 loop: CATSDLTEGTITDPEQYF. CDR3 DNA: TGTGCCACCAGTGATTTGACGGAGGGGACGATAACCGATCCCGAGCAGTACTTC.

V and J are TRBV29-1 and TRBJ2-7; 7 bases line up with TRBD1. The CDR3 loop spans 13 amino acids. Germline CDR1 SQVTM, CDR2 ANQGSEA. The V segment lost 4 bases and the J segment 0 bases; nucleotides outside the gene matches: 3. The CDR3 DNA is TGCAGCGTTGGGACAGGAAGCTCCTACGAGCAGTACTTC. Protein sequence: CSVGTGSSYEQYF.

This clonotype was seen a handful of times. The V and J genes are TRBV11-2 and TRBJ1-1; no definite D call. This CDR3 has 14 residues. Germline V CDR1 and CDR2: SGHAT, FQNNGV. V was trimmed by 5 bases and J by 5 bases, leaving 15 bases between them. CDR3 DNA: TGTGCCAGCAGCCTCCAGGCCTTGGGGACTGAAGCTTTCTTT. This sequence encodes CASSLQALGTEAFF.

The chain has TRBV7-2 and TRBJ1-5; D call uncertain. From germline, CDR1 is SGHTA and CDR2 FQGNSA. This CDR3 has 13 residues. V was pared by 5 bases and J by 3 bases, with 8 bases between. The CDR3 region is CASSVVYNQPQHF. The DNA of the CDR3 is TGTGCCAGCAGCGTAGTGTACAATCAGCCCCAGCATTTT.

This clonotype has a count of ten or more. The V call is TRBV24-1, the J call TRBJ2-1; TRBD2 matches at 9 bases. Germline CDR1 reads KGHDR; CDR2 reads SFDVKD. The CDR3 runs to 18 residues. V trimming: 6 bases; J trimming: 6 bases; junction bases outside the gene matches: 17. The CDR3 DNA is TGTGCCACCAGTACTCGTGCCGGCGGGAGGGCCCTGTTCAATGAGCAGTTCTTC. It translates to CATSTRAGGRALFNEQFF.

In its sample, this clonotype was seen a few times. The CDR3 DNA follows: TGTGCTAGTGGTGAGGGGAATCAGCCCCAGCATTTT. This codes for CASGEGNQPQHF. The J gene is TRBJ1-5, the V gene TRBV12-5; D might be TRBD1 (5 bases). There are 12 residues in the CDR3. Trimming pared 5 bases from V and 4 bases from J, leaving 6 bases between. Looked up from germline, CDR1 is LGHNT and CDR2 is FRNRAP.

The chain joins TRBV5-1 to TRBJ2-3, with D possibly TRBD2 on 6 matching bases. This CDR3 is 13 amino acids long. Deletions cut 8 bases from V and 5 bases from J, with 15 bases between. Germline loops: CDR1 SGHRS, CDR2 YFSETQ. CDR3 region: CASHPGVVDTQYF. The CDR3 nucleotides read TGCGCCAGTCACCCGGGAGTTGTAGATACGCAGTATTTT.

The chain is built from TRBV12-5 and TRBJ2-7, with TRBD2 matching over 11 bases. V dropped 1 base and J dropped 0; count of bases not matched to a gene: 14. The CDR3 is made up of 20 amino acids. Germline V gives CDR1 LGHNT, CDR2 FRNRAP. CDR3 in amino acids: CASGLATHVGLAGNSYEQYF. In DNA, the CDR3 is TGTGCTAGTGGTTTGGCTACCCACGTCGGACTAGCGGGTAACTCCTACGAGCAGTACTTC.

V usage is TRBV11-1 and J usage is TRBJ1-2; D unresolved. V gave up 4 bases and J gave up 10 bases, with 16 bases separating them. Germline CDR1 is SGHAT and CDR2 is FQDESV (reference sequence). CDR3 length equals 13 residues. The CDR3 loop reads CASSSGLVGPYTF. DNA for the CDR3: TGTGCCAGCAGCTCTGGTTTGGTCGGGCCCTACACCTTC.